These 14 T cell receptor beta chains originate from one sample sequenced in a study of OX40 agonist ivuxolimab in advanced cancers. Method: immunoSEQ multiplex PCR; TCRdb's copy keeps in-frame clones and lacks some. The sample records approximately 70,000 clones, 88% being singletons. This specimen was CD4+ or CD8+ T cells sorted from blood, taken in a trial of the OX40 agonist ivuxolimab. These receptors all stem from an adult with an advanced solid tumor such as melanoma, head and neck, liver or kidney cancer.

This clone was picked up a small number of times. V and J are TRBV6-5 and TRBJ1-2; D gene uncertain. V was shortened by 4 bases and J by 5 bases, with 14 bases between the two germline ends. This CDR3 is built from 14 residues. Germline CDR1 MNHEY, CDR2 SVGAGI. This CDR3 reads CASSSPGGRYGYTF. Here the CDR3 DNA reads TGTGCCAGCAGTTCCCCAGGAGGGCGGTATGGCTACACCTTC.

The chain carries TRBV2 and TRBJ2-3, with TRBD2 as a possible D gene (5 bases). Trimming shortened V by 6 bases and J by 2 bases, and 12 bases separated the two germline ends. The CDR3 runs to 14 residues. Per germline, CDR1 SNHLY and CDR2 FYNNEI. Here the CDR3 reads CASRPGWDTDTQYF. The CDR3 DNA sequence: TGTGCCAGCAGACCGGGATGGGACACAGATACGCAGTATTTT.

The rearrangement links TRBV19 to TRBJ2-7; 10 nucleotides line up with TRBD1. The germline gives CDR1 LNHDA, CDR2 SQIVND (reference sequence). The CDR3 is 14 residues long. J gave up 5 bases and V 4 bases, and 5 bases lay outside the gene matches. This CDR3 reads CASSRGQGLHEQYF. The CDR3 DNA sequence: TGTGCCAGTAGTAGGGGACAGGGGCTCCACGAGCAGTACTTC. The full variable domain, completed using reference TRBV19 and TRBJ2-7, is DGGITQSPKYLFRKEGQNVTLSCEQNLNHDAMYWYRQDPGQGLRLIYYSQIVNDFQKGDIAEGYSVSREKKESFPLTVTSAQKNPTAFYLCASSRGQGLHEQYFGPGTRLTVT.

The chain carries TRBV11-3 and TRBJ1-5, with TRBD1 matching over 9 bases. The CDR3 has 18 amino acids. V dropped 4 bases and J dropped 0; count of bases not matched to a gene: 10. Per germline, CDR1 SGHNT and CDR2 YENEEA. As DNA, the CDR3 is TGTGCCAGCAGCTATCCGGGACAGGGTCTTTATAGCAATCAGCCCCAGCATTTT. It translates to CASSYPGQGLYSNQPQHF.

The chain has TRBV7-9 and TRBJ1-5; D is perhaps TRBD1 (6 bases). The CDR3 covers 16 residues. V gave up 5 bases and J gave up 1 base, with 15 bases separating them. In germline, CDR1 is SEHNR, CDR2 FQNEAQ (reference sequence). CDR3 loop: CASSRGGDPSNQPQHF. The CDR3 DNA reads as TGTGCCAGCAGCCGAGGGGGGGATCCAAGCAATCAGCCCCAGCATTTT.

V gene TRBV6-5 combines with J gene TRBJ2-7, with 8 bases lining up with TRBD1. This CDR3 spans 15 amino acids. V lost 0 bases and J lost 4; bases outside the gene matches: 5. The germline CDR1 and CDR2 sequences are MNHEY and SVGAGI. The CDR3 is CASSYSAGGAYEQYF. CDR3 DNA: TGTGCCAGCAGTTACTCGGCAGGGGGCGCGTACGAGCAGTACTTC.

This chain joins TRBV19 and TRBJ2-3; 11 bases are shared with TRBD2. Germline CDR1 is LNHDA and CDR2 is SQIVND (reference sequence). The CDR3 has 15 residues. V gave up 10 bases and J gave up 4 bases; unmatched junction bases: 10. This chain's CDR3 is CATQPGTSGSDTQYF. CDR3 DNA sequence: TGTGCCACTCAACCTGGGACTAGCGGCTCAGATACGCAGTATTTT.

The V gene is TRBV7-8, the J gene TRBJ1-6; the match to TRBD1 covers 7 bases. The germline V gene has CDR1 SGHVS and CDR2 FQNEAQ. The CDR3 covers 14 residues. V lost 2 bases and J lost 10; bases outside the gene matches: 5. The DNA of the CDR3 is TGTGCCAGCAGCTTAAGGGGACAGCAATCACCCCTCCACTTT. This translates into CASSLRGQQSPLHF.

This chain joins TRBV5-1 and TRBJ2-2; possibly TRBD2 for D (6 bases). The germline CDR1 and CDR2 sequences are SGHRS and YFSETQ. With 1 base removed from V and 0 bases from J, the gap between germline ends came to 10 bases. The CDR3 covers 16 residues. CDR3 nucleotides: TGCGCCAGCAGCTTGTATTCGGGAGCGAACACCGGGGAGCTGTTTTTT. Protein sequence: CASSLYSGANTGELFF. The whole variable domain, remainder taken from reference TRBV5-1 and TRBJ2-2, is KAGVTQTPRYLIKTRGQQVTLSCSPISGHRSVSWYQQTPGQGLQFLFEYFSETQRNKGNFPGRFSGRQFSNSRSEMNVSTLELGDSALYLCASSLYSGANTGELFFGEGSRLTVL.

The chain carries TRBV5-6 and TRBJ2-1; the D gene is possibly TRBD2 (5 bases). There are 15 residues in the CDR3. The V gene's germline CDR1 is SGHDT and CDR2 YYEEEE. Trimming shortened V by 2 bases and J by 2 bases, and 11 bases separated the two germline ends. CDR3 sequence: CASSFFGLAYNEQFF. CDR3 in DNA: TGTGCCAGCAGCTTCTTCGGACTGGCCTACAATGAGCAGTTCTTC.

This chain joins TRBV5-8 and TRBJ2-1, with 11 bases fitting TRBD2. V lost 4 bases and J lost 10; bases outside the gene matches: 4. The CDR3 has 13 residues. Germline lookup yields CDR1 SGHTS and CDR2 YDEGEE. CDR3 nucleotide sequence: TGTGCCAGCAGCCCGAGACTAGCGGGGGAGCAGTTCTTC. The encoded protein is CASSPRLAGEQFF.

The chain carries TRBV7-2 and TRBJ2-1; TRBD2 matches 7 bases. Unmatched junction bases numbered 9, after V lost 5 bases and J lost 5 bases. The V gene's germline CDR1 is SGHTA and CDR2 FQGNSA. The CDR3 is 15 residues long. This CDR3 reads CASSPWLADNNEQFF. CDR3 in DNA: TGTGCCAGCAGCCCCTGGCTAGCGGACAACAATGAGCAGTTCTTC.

V and J are TRBV4-1 and TRBJ2-7; 11 nucleotides agree with TRBD2. The CDR3 sequence is 17 residues long. V trimming: 2 bases; J trimming: 0 bases; junction bases outside the gene matches: 6. The germline gives CDR1 MGHRA, CDR2 YSYEKL. The CDR3 region has the DNA TGCGCCAGCAGCCAAAGGGAGACTAGCGGGAACTCCTACGAGCAGTACTTC. Translated: CASSQRETSGNSYEQYF.

This chain joins TRBV30 and TRBJ2-5; 8 nucleotides agree with TRBD2. With 4 bases clipped from V and 5 bases from J, the junction kept 9 bases outside the gene matches. Germline V gene data show CDR1 as GTSNPN and CDR2 as SVGIG (reference sequence). CDR3 length: 14 amino acids. The CDR3 sequence is CAWNQRGLEETQYF. The CDR3 nucleotides are TGTGCCTGGAATCAGCGGGGGTTAGAGGAGACCCAGTACTTC.